One sample yielded the 17 T cell receptor beta chains listed below, sequenced in a study of read filtering for tumor transcriptome and immune sequencing. From around 440 ng of RNA, a library with molecular barcoded alpha/delta and beta/gamma adaptors was made. MiXCR, run by TCRdb on the reads, gives a single entry per CDR3 protein. The sample holds about 23,000 distinct CDR3 sequences, roughly 15% seen once. Sequencing used a population of CD138-negative cells sorted from bone marrow. These receptors originate from a donor at least 40 years old with multiple myeloma.

A note on this clonotype: One junction end disagrees with the germline gene, perhaps due to a read error. This sequence joins TRBV2 and TRBJ2-1; 8 nucleotides align to TRBD2. The CDR3 is 16 amino acids. Looked up from germline, CDR1 is SNHLY and CDR2 is FYNNEI. The CDR3 region has the DNA TGTGCCAGCAGAGAAGTGGCGGGGGGCTCCTACAATGGGCAGTTCTTC. Protein sequence: CASREVAGGSYNGQFF.

In the case of this clonotype: A read error is possible here, since a much larger clone lies one base away. The CDR3 ends on some other residue instead of the conserved phenylalanine or tryptophan, so this is likely a read error. V usage is TRBV18 and J usage is TRBJ1-2; possible D gene TRBD1, 6 bases. V was cut by 3 bases and J by 7 bases, with 12 bases left in between. Germline assignment: CDR1 KGHSH and CDR2 LQKENI. The CDR3 runs to 13 residues. The CDR3 DNA sequence: TGTGCCAGCTCACCCGAACAGGGATTTGGCTACACCTAC. Translating it yields CASSPEQGFGYTY.

The sample holds many counts of this clonotype. The chain carries TRBV20-1 and TRBJ1-1; the D gene is possibly TRBD1 (5 bases). V shed 5 bases and J shed 4 bases, with 8 bases lying between them. The CDR3 totals 11 residues. Per the germline V gene, CDR1 is DFQATT and CDR2 is SNEGSKA (reference sequence). CDR3 bases: TGCAGTGCTGTAGGGGTCACTGAAGCTTTCTTT. Protein product: CSAVGVTEAFF.

The rearrangement links TRBV5-4 to TRBJ2-7, with a possible D match to TRBD2 (6 bases). V was pared by 0 bases and J by 2 bases, with 9 bases between. This CDR3 is built from 14 residues. Germline V lookup: CDR1 SGHNT, CDR2 YYREEE (reference sequence). CDR3 coding DNA: TGTGCCAGCAGCTTGGCGGAGGGAGCCTACGAGCAGTACTTC. Amino acid sequence: CASSLAEGAYEQYF.

This clonotype was counted ten times or more. The chain combines TRBV5-4 with TRBJ2-1; 8 bases match TRBD2. Trimming cost V 2 bases and J 3 bases; bases outside gene matches: 4. From germline, CDR1 is SGHNT and CDR2 YYREEE (reference sequence). The CDR3 extends over 15 amino acids. The CDR3 DNA is TGTGCCAGCAGCTTCTCACTAGCGGACTACAATGAGCAGTTCTTC. It codes for CASSFSLADYNEQFF.

This clonotype showed up just a few times. The rearrangement joins TRBV29-1 to TRBJ2-7; D is uncertain. V was pared by 5 bases and J by 6 bases, with 17 bases between. This CDR3 comprises 13 residues. Looked up from germline, CDR1 is SQVTM and CDR2 is ANQGSEA. CDR3 nucleotide sequence: TGCAGCGTTACACCCCCCACTAAAGTCGAGCAGTACTTC. Amino acids: CSVTPPTKVEQYF.

This clonotype was counted between two and nine times. The chain links TRBV13 to TRBJ2-2, with D unresolved. Between the trimmed V and J ends, which lost 5 bases and 3 bases, there was a span of 13 bases. The germline gives CDR1 PRHDT, CDR2 FYEKMQ (reference sequence). CDR3 length equals 15 residues. The CDR3 is CASSERLEYTGELFF. CDR3 sequence (DNA): TGTGCCAGCAGCGAAAGACTGGAATACACCGGGGAGCTGTTTTTT. The full variable domain, in which reference TRBV13 and TRBJ2-2 provide the parts outside the CDR3, is AAGVIQSPRHLIKEKRETATLKCYPIPRHDTVYWYQQGPGQDPQFLISFYEKMQSDKGSIPDRFSAQQFSDYHSELNMSSLELGDSALYFCASSERLEYTGELFFGEGSRLTVL.

This clonotype appeared a few times. The rearrangement joins TRBV6-1 to TRBJ2-6; TRBD1 is a possible D gene (7 bases). V was trimmed by 8 bases and J by 1 base, leaving 21 bases between them. CDR1 is MNHNS, CDR2 SASEGT, per germline. The CDR3 is 18 amino acids. Here the CDR3 DNA reads TGTGCCAGCGGCGGGACAGTTACCAGCGCATCTGGGGCCAACGTCCTGACTTTC. This sequence encodes CASGGTVTSASGANVLTF.

This clonotype was recorded only once. The V call is TRBV2, the J call TRBJ2-1, with 12 bases aligning to TRBD2. Germline CDR1 and CDR2: SNHLY and FYNNEI. After removal of 8 bases from V and 9 bases from J, the junction contained 11 bases not matched to a gene. CDR3 length: 15 residues. This CDR3 is CASVPTTSGSGEQFF. CDR3 bases: TGTGCCAGCGTGCCCACGACTAGCGGGAGTGGTGAGCAGTTCTTC.

This clonotype was recorded at least ten times. The rearrangement uses TRBV20-1 and TRBJ2-7, with 10 nucleotides matching TRBD1. Germline lookup yields CDR1 DFQATT and CDR2 SNEGSKA (reference sequence). The CDR3 contains 15 residues. Trimming took 5 bases from V and 2 from J; bases not matched to a gene: 9. The CDR3 DNA sequence: TGCAGTGCTGACGCCCCCGGGACAGGGGCCTACGAGCAGTACTTC. Protein sequence: CSADAPGTGAYEQYF.

A word on this clonotype: Possible read error: a much larger clone is one base away. The chain recombines TRBV29-1 with TRBJ2-1; 9 positions match TRBD2. Germline CDR1 is SQVTM and CDR2 is ANQGSEA. This CDR3 has 13 amino acids. V trimming: 3 bases; J trimming: 12 bases; junction bases outside the gene matches: 9. The CDR3 loop is CSVDISGGLRQFF. The CDR3 nucleotides read TGCAGCGTTGATATTAGCGGGGGTTTACGGCAGTTCTTC.

This clonotype has a count of ten or more. The chain uses TRBV29-1 and TRBJ2-7, with 8 bases that match TRBD1. The V gene's germline CDR1 is SQVTM and CDR2 ANQGSEA. CDR3 length equals 14 residues. The V gene end was trimmed by 6 bases and the J gene end by 0 bases; junction bases not matched to a gene: 7. The CDR3 DNA reads as TGCAGCGTGAGGGACAGGACTTTCTCCTACGAGCAGTACTTC. It encodes CSVRDRTFSYEQYF.

CDR3 amino acids: CASTPGGQGVQPQHF. CDR3 bases: TGTGCCAGCACCCCTGGGGGACAGGGGGTCCAGCCCCAGCATTTT. This chain joins TRBV6-2 or TRBV6-3 and TRBJ1-5, with 11 positions matching TRBD1. The V and J ends lost 7 bases and 7 bases, in that order; junction bases with no gene match: 9. Looked up from germline, CDR1 is MNHEY and CDR2 is SVGEGT. This CDR3 has 15 amino acids.

In its sample, this clonotype was seen once. This clone may be a read error of a much larger clone one base away. The chain has TRBV12-3 or TRBV12-4 and TRBJ2-5; D not resolved. The CDR3 sequence is 12 residues long. CDR3 bases: TGTGTCAGCAGTGCCACCCGGGAGACCCAGTACTTC. Its translation is CVSSATRETQYF.

This clonotype was counted many times. V and J are TRBV6-5 and TRBJ2-1; 8 bases match TRBD2. V lost 5 bases and J lost 7; bases outside the gene matches: 7. Per the germline V gene, CDR1 is MNHEY and CDR2 is SVGAGI. The CDR3 length is 14 residues. CDR3 loop: CASSVGGVANEQFF. The CDR3 DNA reads TGTGCCAGCAGTGTCGGGGGGGTCGCAAATGAGCAGTTCTTC.

This clonotype has only a few counts. V and J are TRBV18 and TRBJ1-1, with unresolved D. The CDR3 contains 14 residues. CDR1 KGHSH and CDR2 LQKENI come from the germline V gene. With 3 bases removed from V and 3 bases from J, the gap between germline ends came to 11 bases. The CDR3 loop is CASSPFVEHTEAFF. The CDR3, as DNA: TGTGCCAGCTCACCTTTTGTGGAGCACACTGAAGCTTTCTTT.

This clonotype was seen ten or more times. The chain couples TRBV19 to TRBJ2-1, with D unclear. The CDR3 totals 12 residues. Germline V CDR1 and CDR2: LNHDA, SQIVND (reference sequence). V lost 3 bases and J 9 bases, leaving 9 bases between the germline ends. CDR3 coding DNA: TGTGCCAGTAGTATCTCAGCTGGTGAGCAGTTCTTC. Its protein product is CASSISAGEQFF. Supplemented by reference TRBV19 and TRBJ2-1, the full variable domain reads DGGITQSPKYLFRKEGQNVTLSCEQNLNHDAMYWYRQDPGQGLRLIYYSQIVNDFQKGDIAEGYSVSREKKESFPLTVTSAQKNPTAFYLCASSISAGEQFFGPGTRLTVL.